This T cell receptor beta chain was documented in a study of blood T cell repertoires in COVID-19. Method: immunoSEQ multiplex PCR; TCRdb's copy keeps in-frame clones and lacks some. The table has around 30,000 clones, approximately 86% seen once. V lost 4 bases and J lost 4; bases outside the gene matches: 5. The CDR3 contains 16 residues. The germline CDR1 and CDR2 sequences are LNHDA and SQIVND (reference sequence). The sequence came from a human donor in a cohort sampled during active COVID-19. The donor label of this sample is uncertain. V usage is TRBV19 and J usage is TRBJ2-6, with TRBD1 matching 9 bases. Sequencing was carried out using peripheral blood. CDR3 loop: CASSKQGATGANVLTF. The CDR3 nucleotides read TGTGCCAGTAGTAAACAGGGGGCAACCGGGGCCAACGTCCTGACTTTC.